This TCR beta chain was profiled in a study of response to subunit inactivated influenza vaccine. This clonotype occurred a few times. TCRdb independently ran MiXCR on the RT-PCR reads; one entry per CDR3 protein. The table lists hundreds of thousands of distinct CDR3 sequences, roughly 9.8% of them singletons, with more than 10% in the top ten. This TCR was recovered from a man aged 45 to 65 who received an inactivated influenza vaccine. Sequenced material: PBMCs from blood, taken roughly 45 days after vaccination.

Written as DNA, the CDR3 is TGTGCCACCAGCAGAGGGGGGCAGGGGAGGAACATTCAGTACTTC. It encodes CATSRGGQGRNIQYF. The V call is TRBV15, the J call TRBJ2-4, with D perhaps given as TRBD1 or TRBD2 (6 bases each). Trimming took 1 base from V and 7 from J, leaving 14 bases between them. The CDR3 is 15 amino acids. Germline-derived CDR1 and CDR2 are LNHNV and YYDKDF (reference sequence).